This is a list of T cell receptor beta chains from one sample in a study of graft-versus-host responses after intestinal transplantation. Profiled with immunoSEQ multiplex PCR; TCRdb holds only in-frame clones, not every one. The sample consists of under 7,500 clones, around a third of them appearing once. This material consisted of alloreactive CD8+ T cells from a mixed lymphocyte reaction culture, taken before transplantation. The receptors come from a human patient who was an organ donor for intestinal transplantation. The CDR3 runs from the conserved cysteine through the conserved F or W. Each record gives: V gene, D gene, J gene, clone size, CDR3 DNA, CDR3 protein. A D gene is named only where the DNA matches it firmly. Size tells how often a clone was seen (once, few, many) or the class of an expanded clone, and some rows leave it out.

v_call: TRBV2; d_call: NA; j_call: TRBJ2-5; clone_size: few; cdr3_nt: TGTGCCAGCCTTTTAGTGAATAACCAAGAGACCCAGTACTTC; cdr3_aa: CASLLVNNQETQYF
v_call: TRBV19; d_call: TRBD1; j_call: TRBJ2-7; clone_size: few; cdr3_nt: TGTGCCAGTAGTTTCCCCCGGGACAGGGTCTCCTACGAGCAGTACTTC; cdr3_aa: CASSFPRDRVSYEQYF
v_call: TRBV5-5; d_call: NA; j_call: TRBJ2-1; clone_size: few; cdr3_nt: TGTGCCAGCAGCCCCCCCGCAAGGGGGATTAATGAGCAGTTCTTC; cdr3_aa: CASSPPARGINEQFF
v_call: TRBV28; d_call: NA; j_call: TRBJ2-7; clone_size: few; cdr3_nt: TGTGCCAGCGGTACGAGATCCTCCTACGAGCAGTACTTC; cdr3_aa: CASGTRSSYEQYF
v_call: TRBV7-6; d_call: TRBD2; j_call: TRBJ2-3; clone_size: few; cdr3_nt: TGTGCCAGCAGCTTGATTAGCGGGGGATACACAGATACGCAGTATTTT; cdr3_aa: CASSLISGGYTDTQYF
v_call: TRBV11-2; d_call: NA; j_call: TRBJ1-3; clone_size: NA; cdr3_nt: TGTGCCAGCAGCTGGAGGTTTTCTGGAAACACCATATATTTT; cdr3_aa: CASSWRFSGNTIYF
v_call: TRBV19; d_call: NA; j_call: TRBJ2-1; clone_size: NA; cdr3_nt: TGTGCCAGTAGTTTTAGTAGCAGCTCCTACAATGAGCAGTTCTTC; cdr3_aa: CASSFSSSSYNEQFF
v_call: TRBV6-5; d_call: NA; j_call: TRBJ1-5; clone_size: NA; cdr3_nt: TGTGCCAGCAGCCCGGGGGGGCTCGGCAATCAGCCCCAGCATTTT; cdr3_aa: CASSPGGLGNQPQHF
v_call: TRBV13; d_call: NA; j_call: TRBJ1-2; clone_size: medium-sized; cdr3_nt: TGTGCCAGCAGCTTTTATAGGGGCTATGGCTACACCTTC; cdr3_aa: CASSFYRGYGYTF
v_call: TRBV4-3; d_call: NA; j_call: TRBJ1-5; clone_size: NA; cdr3_nt: TGCGCCAGCAGCCAGGTCCTAGAGGGTCAGCCCCAGCATTTT; cdr3_aa: CASSQVLEGQPQHF
v_call: TRBV5-1; d_call: NA; j_call: TRBJ2-7; clone_size: NA; cdr3_nt: TGCGCCAGCAGCTTGGACCCTAGATTCTACGAGCAGTACTTC; cdr3_aa: CASSLDPRFYEQYF
v_call: TRBV7-3; d_call: NA; j_call: TRBJ2-7; clone_size: NA; cdr3_nt: TGCGCCAGCAGCCAAATAGACAGTACCTACGAGCAGTACTTC; cdr3_aa: CASSQIDSTYEQYF
v_call: TRBV2; d_call: NA; j_call: TRBJ1-5; clone_size: NA; cdr3_nt: TGTGCCAGCAGTCCTCAGGTAAATCAGCCCCAGCATTTT; cdr3_aa: CASSPQVNQPQHF
v_call: TRBV7-3; d_call: NA; j_call: TRBJ1-1; clone_size: NA; cdr3_nt: TGTGCCAGCAGCTTAACGTGGGCGAACACTGAAGCTTTCTTT; cdr3_aa: CASSLTWANTEAFF
v_call: TRBV28; d_call: TRBD1; j_call: TRBJ2-3; clone_size: NA; cdr3_nt: TGTGCCAGCAGTTTAAGGGACAGGGGTGTGGCAGATACGCAGTATTTT; cdr3_aa: CASSLRDRGVADTQYF
v_call: TRBV4-1; d_call: TRBD2; j_call: TRBJ2-3; clone_size: few; cdr3_nt: TGCGCCAGCAGCCAATTGGGCGGGGGGAACACAGATACGCAGTATTTT; cdr3_aa: CASSQLGGGNTDTQYF
v_call: TRBV2; d_call: NA; j_call: TRBJ2-5; clone_size: NA; cdr3_nt: TGTGCCAGCAACTATTCACCCCGGGGTTCATTCGAGACCCAGTACTTC; cdr3_aa: CASNYSPRGSFETQYF
v_call: TRBV4-1; d_call: TRBD2; j_call: TRBJ2-7; clone_size: NA; cdr3_nt: TGCGCCAGCAGCCCACTAGCGACCTACTACGAGCAGTACTTC; cdr3_aa: CASSPLATYYEQYF
v_call: TRBV7-9; d_call: NA; j_call: TRBJ2-1; clone_size: NA; cdr3_nt: TGTGCCAGCAGACGGCGGGGATTCTCCTACAATGAGCAGTTCTTC; cdr3_aa: CASRRRGFSYNEQFF
v_call: TRBV18; d_call: TRBD1; j_call: TRBJ2-1; clone_size: once; cdr3_nt: TGTGCCAGCTCACCACGAGACAGGGGGTGGAATGAGCAGTTCTTC; cdr3_aa: CASSPRDRGWNEQFF
v_call: TRBV19; d_call: TRBD1; j_call: TRBJ2-3; clone_size: NA; cdr3_nt: TGTGCCAGTAGTATACAGGGGGCTAGCACAGATACGCAGTATTTT; cdr3_aa: CASSIQGASTDTQYF
v_call: TRBV9; d_call: NA; j_call: TRBJ2-7; clone_size: few; cdr3_nt: TGTGCCAGCAGCGTAGGGCCATCTGCCTACGAGCAGTACTTC; cdr3_aa: CASSVGPSAYEQYF